The rows below give T cell receptor beta chains drawn from one sample of a study of a mutant IDH1 vaccine in newly diagnosed glioma. The protocol was immunoSEQ multiplex PCR, while the TCRdb copy is restricted to in-frame clones and leaves out a portion. The table has about 51,000 clones, 60% to 85% seen once; the top ten hold over 1.5%. Sequenced here: PBMCs, sampled from a glioma patient treated with radiotherapy, temozolomide or both. These receptors all come from a woman in her thirties or forties with glioma. CDR3s include the opening cysteine and the closing phenylalanine or tryptophan. D genes are given only for firm matches. Rows may omit the clone size; those that give it use once, few, many or a size class.

V gene	clone size	J gene	D gene	CDR3 DNA	CDR3 protein
TRBV2	.	TRBJ2-7	.	TGTGCCAGCAGTAAGGACAACTCCTACGAGCAGTACTTC	CASSKDNSYEQYF
TRBV14	.	TRBJ1-4	.	TGTGCCAGCAGCCAAGAGTTATTGGGGACCCAGTTTTTT	CASSQELLGTQFF
TRBV2	.	TRBJ2-2	.	TGTGCCAGCAGCCCGGGACAAGGGACCGGGGAGCTGTTTTTT	CASSPGQGTGELFF
TRBV5-4	.	TRBJ1-2	TRBD1	TGTGCCAGCAGCTTTTCCGGGACAGGGCATGGCTACACCTTC	CASSFSGTGHGYTF
TRBV7-9	few	TRBJ2-7	.	TGTGCCAGCAGTCCCGGACGGGCCTGGCCCCCCTACGAGCAGTACTTC	CASSPGRAWPPYEQYF
TRBV6-5	.	TRBJ2-3	TRBD1	TGTGCCAGCAGCCAACAGGGGGCTAGGGCAGATACGCAGTATTTT	CASSQQGARADTQYF
TRBV5-1	.	TRBJ2-5	TRBD2	TGCGCCAGCAGCTCCACTAGCGGGGTAGAGACCCAGTACTTC	CASSSTSGVETQYF
TRBV19	.	TRBJ2-3	.	TGTGCCAGTAGCGGGACTCCTCAGGGCACAGATACGCAGTATTTT	CASSGTPQGTDTQYF
TRBV10-3	.	TRBJ1-2	.	TGTGCCATCAGGGGACCTGGAGGCCTCTATGGCTACACCTTC	CAIRGPGGLYGYTF
TRBV11-2	.	TRBJ2-4	.	TGTGCCAGCAGCCCCCATCCCTCAGCCAAAAACATTCAGTACTTC	CASSPHPSAKNIQYF
TRBV2	.	TRBJ1-2	TRBD1	TGTGCCAGCAGTGCCGGACAGGGGAGGCTTCCCTATGGCTACACCTTC	CASSAGQGRLPYGYTF
TRBV14	once	TRBJ2-3	.	TGTGCCAGCAGCCAGGGGACGGCAGATACGCAGTATTTT	CASSQGTADTQYF
TRBV2	.	TRBJ1-5	.	TGTGCCAGCAGTGTATTGGAGGGAAACCGATTTAGCAATCAGCCCCAGCATTTT	CASSVLEGNRFSNQPQHF
TRBV11-2	.	TRBJ1-1	.	TGTGCCAGCAGCCTCCTGACAGGATGGACTGAAGCTTTCTTT	CASSLLTGWTEAFF
TRBV30	.	TRBJ2-2	TRBD2	TGTGCCTGGAAGACTAGCGGAGGTCTCACCGGGGAGCTGTTTTTT	CAWKTSGGLTGELFF
TRBV4-1	.	TRBJ1-2	TRBD1	TGCGCCAGCAGCCAAGCACAGGGGGGTGGCTACACCTTC	CASSQAQGGGYTF
TRBV4-3	.	TRBJ2-5	TRBD2	TGCGCCAGCAGCCAAACCCTAGCGGGGGGGCCGAAAGAGACCCAGTACTTC	CASSQTLAGGPKETQYF
TRBV30	.	TRBJ1-2	TRBD1	TGTGCCTGGAACCGAGACAGGGGTCATTTGTATGGCTACACCTTC	CAWNRDRGHLYGYTF